Each of the 25 T cell receptor beta chains below was sequenced from the same sample in a study of T-cell memory formation after mild COVID-19. TCRdb independently ran MiXCR on the 5' RACE reads; one entry per CDR3 protein. The table records more than 250,000 distinct CDR3 sequences, around 15% of them present only once. The sample comprised PBMCs or a T cell subset sorted from them (not recorded which). These receptors were collected from a man aged 18 to 29 who had mild COVID-19 (a few samples of this study predate the infection). Cell type and time point are not known.

This clonotype has a handful of counts. V and J are TRBV7-8 and TRBJ2-1; a weak D match, TRBD2 (5 bases). The CDR3 consists of 13 residues. Germline V gene sequence: CDR1 SGHVS, CDR2 FQNEAQ. V lost 5 bases to trimming and J lost 7 bases, with 12 bases between them. CDR3 sequence reads: CASSPDSLNEQFF. CDR3 DNA sequence: TGTGCCAGCAGCCCGGACTCGTTAAATGAGCAGTTCTTC.

In nucleotides, the CDR3 is TGTGCCAGCAGCTTGGGCCTAGGGCGCAATCAGCCCCAGCATTTT. It translates to CASSLGLGRNQPQHF. This chain links TRBV6-5 with TRBJ1-5, with D unclear. Germline V lookup: CDR1 MNHEY, CDR2 SVGAGI. The CDR3 contains 15 residues. V was trimmed by 6 bases and J by 2 bases, leaving 14 bases between them.

This clonotype was counted between two and nine times. Here the CDR3 DNA reads TGCGCCAGCAGCCAGGACCCGGGGGGAAACATTCAGTACTTC. Translated: CASSQDPGGNIQYF. This chain uses TRBV5-1 with TRBJ2-4, with TRBD2 identical over 7 bases. V lost 4 bases and J lost 6; bases outside the gene matches: 7. This CDR3 comprises 14 residues. Germline lookup yields CDR1 SGHRS and CDR2 YFSETQ. Complete variable domain (other parts from reference TRBV5-1 and TRBJ2-4): KAGVTQTPRYLIKTRGQQVTLSCSPISGHRSVSWYQQTPGQGLQFLFEYFSETQRNKGNFPGRFSGRQFSNSRSEMNVSTLELGDSALYLCASSQDPGGNIQYFGAGTRLSVL.

This clonotype was observed a handful of times. The chain carries TRBV12-3 or TRBV12-4 and TRBJ1-2, with TRBD1 identical over 11 bases. The V gene end was trimmed by 6 bases and the J gene end by 4 bases; junction bases not matched to a gene: 7. There are 15 residues in the CDR3. In DNA, the CDR3 is TGTGCCAGCAGGCCTGGACAGGGGGCTTCCTATGGCTACACCTTC. Translation: CASRPGQGASYGYTF.

The CDR3 DNA sequence: TGTGCCACCAGCAGAGATCTAGGGGGCCCGGGTGGCTACACCTTC. It yields the protein CATSRDLGGPGGYTF. The chain links TRBV15 to TRBJ1-2; 7 bases map to TRBD1. V dropped 0 bases and J dropped 7; count of bases not matched to a gene: 8. The germline V gene has CDR1 LNHNV and CDR2 YYDKDF (reference sequence). The CDR3 length is 15 residues.

This clonotype turned up a few times. V is TRBV12-3 or TRBV12-4 and J is TRBJ2-2, with D perhaps TRBD1 (6 bases). This CDR3 region has 13 residues. V shed 6 bases and J shed 3 bases, with 8 bases lying between them. The CDR3 spells CASRDSYTGELFF. For the CDR3, the DNA is TGTGCCAGCAGGGACAGCTACACCGGGGAGCTGTTTTTT.

For the CDR3, the DNA is TGTGCCAGCAGCTTCGGCGGGAACCATGGCTACACCTTC. Protein product: CASSFGGNHGYTF. The J gene is TRBJ1-2, the V gene TRBV7-2, with no clear D. CDR1 SGHTA and CDR2 FQGNSA come from the germline V gene. The CDR3 is 13 amino acids. V lost 3 bases and J 6 bases, leaving 11 bases between the germline ends.

The table lists this clonotype with a few counts. The genes are TRBV6-2 or TRBV6-3 and TRBJ1-5; the match to TRBD1 covers 7 bases. With 5 bases clipped from V and 0 bases from J, the junction kept 7 bases outside the gene matches. Looked up from germline, CDR1 is MNHEY and CDR2 is SVGEGT. CDR3 size: 16 residues. DNA for the CDR3: TGTGCCAGCAGTGACCCCGGGACAGTTAGCAATCAGCCCCAGCATTTT. It specifies CASSDPGTVSNQPQHF.

The chain has TRBV4-1 and TRBJ1-4; 7 bases align to TRBD1. The trim removed 4 bases at V and 4 bases at J, leaving 6 bases unmatched. Germline CDR1 is MGHRA and CDR2 is YSYEKL. This CDR3 has 15 residues. The CDR3 region has the DNA TGCGCCAGCAGCCTCTCGGGACAGAGTAATGAAAAACTGTTTTTT. Protein: CASSLSGQSNEKLFF.

This clonotype showed up just a few times. This sequence joins TRBV12-3 or TRBV12-4 and TRBJ2-1; 8 bases match TRBD2. The CDR3 covers 15 residues. Trimming removed 6 bases from V and 6 bases from J; junction bases left unmatched: 10. The CDR3 loop reads CASSRRRGEGNEQFF. The CDR3 bases are TGTGCCAGCAGCCGACGGCGGGGGGAGGGCAATGAGCAGTTCTTC.

V and J are TRBV10-3 and TRBJ2-3; unclear D gene. The germline V gene has CDR1 ENHRY and CDR2 SYGVKD. Trimming pared 3 bases from V and 0 bases from J, leaving 16 bases between. This CDR3 has 17 residues. DNA for the CDR3: TGTGCCATCAGTGACCCTGCCCAGTCAACTAGCACAGATACGCAGTATTTT. The encoded protein is CAISDPAQSTSTDTQYF.

CDR3 in amino acids: CASRSTNTEAFF. Written as DNA, the CDR3 is TGTGCCAGCAGATCAACCAACACTGAAGCTTTCTTT. The V and J genes are TRBV7-8 and TRBJ1-1, with D unclear. V lost 6 bases to trimming and J lost 2 bases, with 7 bases between them. The CDR3 extends over 12 amino acids. Germline CDR1 SGHVS, CDR2 FQNEAQ.

This clonotype was counted between two and nine times. V is TRBV9 and J is TRBJ1-6; D remains unclear. The CDR3 sequence is 15 residues long. V was cut by 4 bases and J by 2 bases, with 10 bases left in between. Germline CDR1 is SGDLS and CDR2 is YYNGEE. The CDR3 DNA reads TGTGCCAGCAGCCCCGGTAGAACCTATAATTCACCCCTCCACTTT. This sequence encodes CASSPGRTYNSPLHF. Full variable domain (rest looked up from reference TRBV9 and TRBJ1-6): DSGVTQTPKHLITATGQRVTLRCSPRSGDLSVYWYQQSLDQGLQFLIQYYNGEERAKGNILERFSAQQFPDLHSELNLSSLELGDSALYFCASSPGRTYNSPLHFGNGTRLTVT.

This clonotype was observed at least ten times. The chain uses TRBV7-8 and TRBJ1-5, with 12 bases that match TRBD1. Germline V gene lookup returns CDR1 SGHVS and CDR2 FQNEAQ. V lost 5 bases, J lost 5 bases, and 7 bases stayed unmatched. This CDR3 is built from 16 residues. The CDR3 protein is CASSLGTGGVDQPQHF. Written as DNA, the CDR3 is TGTGCCAGCAGCCTAGGGACAGGGGGCGTCGATCAGCCCCAGCATTTT.

The chain uses TRBV6-6 and TRBJ1-5, with a possible D match to TRBD1 (6 bases). The V gene lost 6 bases and the J gene lost 0 bases, with 18 bases spanning the gap. Germline assignment: CDR1 MNHNY and CDR2 SVGAGI (reference sequence). This CDR3 contains 17 residues. In DNA form, the CDR3 reads TGTGCCAGCAGCCCACCGGACAGTGATTATAGCAATCAGCCCCAGCATTTT. Amino acids: CASSPPDSDYSNQPQHF.

The gene calls are TRBV12-3 or TRBV12-4 and TRBJ2-1, with no clear D. V gave up 1 base and J gave up 10 bases, with 8 bases separating them. The CDR3 loop spans 12 amino acids. CDR3 loop: CASSLDIREQFF. CDR3 DNA sequence: TGTGCCAGCAGTTTAGATATTCGGGAGCAGTTCTTC.

In its sample, this clonotype was seen once. J is TRBJ1-5 and V is TRBV6-1; D call uncertain. Germline loops: CDR1 MNHNS, CDR2 SASEGT. The length of the CDR3 is 16 residues. V lost 2 bases and J 0 bases, leaving 11 bases between the germline ends. The CDR3 protein is CASSESKVYSNQPQHF. The CDR3 coding sequence is TGTGCCAGCAGTGAATCTAAAGTGTATAGCAATCAGCCCCAGCATTTT.

V usage is TRBV12-3 or TRBV12-4 and J usage is TRBJ2-7, with D perhaps being TRBD1 or TRBD2 (5 bases each). Between the trimmed V and J ends, which lost 6 bases and 5 bases, there was a span of 17 bases. This CDR3 spans 14 amino acids. Written as DNA, the CDR3 is TGTGCCAGCAGCCCCCTTGGGGGTTCCCACGAGCAGTACTTC. Protein sequence: CASSPLGGSHEQYF.

This clonotype showed up just a few times. This rearrangement joins TRBV19 to TRBJ2-6; the match to TRBD1 covers 7 bases. This CDR3 comprises 17 residues. CDR1 LNHDA and CDR2 SQIVND come from the germline V gene (reference sequence). Losses at the gene ends were 6 bases for V and 0 bases for J; bases not matched to a gene: 8. The CDR3 region is CASRREAGGSGANVLTF. CDR3 sequence (DNA): TGTGCCAGTAGGAGGGAAGCAGGGGGCTCTGGGGCCAACGTCCTGACTTTC. The whole variable domain, filled in from reference TRBV19 and TRBJ2-6, reads DGGITQSPKYLFRKEGQNVTLSCEQNLNHDAMYWYRQDPGQGLRLIYYSQIVNDFQKGDIAEGYSVSREKKESFPLTVTSAQKNPTAFYLCASRREAGGSGANVLTFGAGSRLTVL.

The chain carries TRBV9 and TRBJ1-1; perhaps TRBD1 as D (5 bases). V was trimmed by 3 bases and J by 6 bases, leaving 15 bases between them. This CDR3 spans 14 amino acids. Looked up from germline, CDR1 is SGDLS and CDR2 is YYNGEE. CDR3 region: CASSASGFFAEAFF. CDR3 nucleotides: TGTGCCAGCAGCGCGTCAGGGTTTTTCGCTGAAGCTTTCTTT.

The chain links TRBV2 to TRBJ1-5; 10 nucleotides line up with TRBD1. Germline V lookup: CDR1 SNHLY, CDR2 FYNNEI. Trimming cost V 6 bases and J 5 bases; bases outside gene matches: 1. The CDR3 runs 13 residues. CDR3 sequence: CASRGTGDQPQHF. Written as DNA, the CDR3 is TGTGCCAGCAGGGGGACAGGGGATCAGCCCCAGCATTTT.

The V call is TRBV7-2, the J call TRBJ1-2; 7 nucleotides line up with TRBD1. CDR1 is SGHTA and CDR2 is FQGNSA in the germline V gene. With 5 bases clipped from V and 4 bases from J, the junction kept 10 bases outside the gene matches. The CDR3 totals 15 residues. In DNA, the CDR3 is TGTGCCAGCAGCCCCTCGACAGGGAGAAGCTATGGCTACACCTTC. It codes for CASSPSTGRSYGYTF.

V gene TRBV12-3 or TRBV12-4 combines with J gene TRBJ2-7; D uncertain. V dropped 5 bases and J dropped 5 bases, with 10 bases sitting between them. CDR3 length: 12 residues. CDR3 sequence: CASSPSPDEQYF. CDR3 in DNA: TGTGCCAGCAGTCCGTCGCCGGACGAGCAGTACTTC.

The rearrangement joins TRBV11-2 to TRBJ1-1; tentatively, D is TRBD1 (5 bases). Germline loops: CDR1 SGHAT, CDR2 FQNNGV. Trimming cost V 3 bases and J 4 bases, with 12 bases left between them. The CDR3 extends over 14 amino acids. The CDR3 coding sequence is TGTGCCAGCAGCTTGGGGGATGGTGGCACTGAAGCTTTCTTT. This translates into CASSLGDGGTEAFF.

This clonotype turned up a few times. V usage is TRBV5-1 and J usage is TRBJ1-1, with D maybe TRBD1 (6 bases). Germline V gene sequence: CDR1 SGHRS, CDR2 YFSETQ. The ends were cut back, 2 bases at V and 5 bases at J, with 13 bases in the middle. The CDR3 sequence is 14 residues long. The chain's CDR3 is CASSFLTGGTEAFF. DNA for the CDR3: TGCGCCAGCAGCTTTCTGACAGGAGGGACTGAAGCTTTCTTT.